This T cell receptor (beta chain) was recorded in a study of blood T cell repertoires in COVID-19. Germline lookup yields CDR1 MNHEY and CDR2 SVGAGI. V trimming: 6 bases; J trimming: 8 bases; junction bases outside the gene matches: 2. The CDR3 sequence is 13 residues long. The table came from immunoSEQ multiplex PCR; TCRdb's copy has only in-frame clones and leaves some out. The sample lists 180,000 or so clones; about 80% were seen once. Participants were aged about 18 to 100 years from about two dozen US areas. The receptor comes from a man aged 60 to 75 who had been exposed to COVID-19. The sample comprised PBMCs or T cells enriched from blood (not recorded which). The chain recombines TRBV6-5 with TRBJ2-1; 12 bases fit TRBD2. CDR3 region: CASRLAGGHEQFF. For the CDR3, the DNA is TGTGCCAGCAGACTAGCGGGAGGTCATGAGCAGTTCTTC.